This T cell receptor (beta chain) was retrieved from a study of T cell responses to AZD1222 COVID-19 vaccine. Some clones are missing from TCRdb's copy, which holds only in-frame ones; the method was immunoSEQ multiplex PCR. Counted here are some 130,000 clones, 70% to 90% occurring once; the ten biggest clones make up about a fifth. Germline-derived CDR1 and CDR2 are SSHAT and FNYEAQ (reference sequence). The CDR3 has 15 residues. Regarding this clone: A read error may account for a junction end that differs from germline.

V and J are TRBV7-7 and TRBJ2-5; TRBD1 agrees at 7 bases. This clonotype originated in an adult in good health. The specimen comprised peripheral blood, sampled on day 0 of AZD1222 vaccination. CDR3 loop: CASSFFPGQQETQYF. CDR3 nucleotide sequence: TGTGCTAGCAGCTTTTTCCCGGGACAGCAAGAGACCCAGTACTTC.